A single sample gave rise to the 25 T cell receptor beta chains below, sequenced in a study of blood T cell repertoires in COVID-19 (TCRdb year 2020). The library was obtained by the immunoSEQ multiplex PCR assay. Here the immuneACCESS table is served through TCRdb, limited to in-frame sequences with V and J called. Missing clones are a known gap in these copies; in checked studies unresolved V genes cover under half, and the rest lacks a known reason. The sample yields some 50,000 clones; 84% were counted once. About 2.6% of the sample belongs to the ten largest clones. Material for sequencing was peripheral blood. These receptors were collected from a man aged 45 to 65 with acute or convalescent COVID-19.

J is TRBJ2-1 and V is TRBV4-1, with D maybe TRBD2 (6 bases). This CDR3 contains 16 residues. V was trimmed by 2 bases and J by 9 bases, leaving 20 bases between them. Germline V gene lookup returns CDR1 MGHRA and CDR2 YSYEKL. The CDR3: CASSQPSAGRRAEQFF. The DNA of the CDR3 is TGCGCCAGCAGCCAACCCTCGGCGGGAAGAAGGGCTGAGCAGTTCTTC.

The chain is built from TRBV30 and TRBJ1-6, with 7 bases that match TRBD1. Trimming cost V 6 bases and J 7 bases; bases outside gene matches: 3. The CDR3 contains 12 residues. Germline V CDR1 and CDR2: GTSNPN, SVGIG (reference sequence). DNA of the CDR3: TGTGCCTGCGGGACAGTCAATTCACCCCTCCACTTT. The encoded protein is CACGTVNSPLHF.

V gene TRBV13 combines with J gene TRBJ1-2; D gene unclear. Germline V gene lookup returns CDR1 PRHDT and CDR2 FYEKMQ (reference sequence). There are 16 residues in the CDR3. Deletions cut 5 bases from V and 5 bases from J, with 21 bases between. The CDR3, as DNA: TGTGCCAGCAGCCCAATGGTGAGGCCCCGAATTTATGGCTACACCTTC. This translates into CASSPMVRPRIYGYTF.

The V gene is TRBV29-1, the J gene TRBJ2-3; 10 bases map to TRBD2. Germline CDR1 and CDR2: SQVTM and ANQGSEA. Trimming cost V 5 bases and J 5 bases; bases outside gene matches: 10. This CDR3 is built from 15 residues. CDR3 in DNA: TGCAGCGTTTCAAGACTAGCGGGCGTAGAAGATACGCAGTATTTT. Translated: CSVSRLAGVEDTQYF.

The DNA for the CDR3 is TGTGCCAGCAGTACCGGGACAGGGAGAGGTTTCCAGCATTTT. Protein sequence: CASSTGTGRGFQHF. The rearrangement joins TRBV6-2 or TRBV6-3 to TRBJ1-5; TRBD1 agrees at 9 bases. J lost 12 bases, V lost 5 bases, and 11 bases had no gene match. The CDR3 sequence is 14 residues long. Looked up from germline, CDR1 is MNHEY and CDR2 is SVGEGT.

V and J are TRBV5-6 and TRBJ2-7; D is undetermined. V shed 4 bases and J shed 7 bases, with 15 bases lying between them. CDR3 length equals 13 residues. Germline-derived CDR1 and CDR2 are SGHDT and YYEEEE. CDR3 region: CASSDDTWVEQYF. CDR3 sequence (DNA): TGTGCCAGCAGCGACGACACCTGGGTGGAGCAGTACTTC.

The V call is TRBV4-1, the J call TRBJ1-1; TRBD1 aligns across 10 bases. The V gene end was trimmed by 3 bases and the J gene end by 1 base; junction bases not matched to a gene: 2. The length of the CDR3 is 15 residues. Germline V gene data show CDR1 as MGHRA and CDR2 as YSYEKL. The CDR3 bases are TGCGCCAGCAGCCAGGGGGACAGGGGGAACACTGAAGCTTTCTTT. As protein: CASSQGDRGNTEAFF.

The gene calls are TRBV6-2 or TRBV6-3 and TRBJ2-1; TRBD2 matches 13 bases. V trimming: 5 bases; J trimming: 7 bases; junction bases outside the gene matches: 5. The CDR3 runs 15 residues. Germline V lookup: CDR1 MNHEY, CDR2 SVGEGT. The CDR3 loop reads CASSNRLAGGNEQFF. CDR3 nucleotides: TGTGCCAGCAGTAACAGACTAGCGGGAGGAAATGAGCAGTTCTTC.

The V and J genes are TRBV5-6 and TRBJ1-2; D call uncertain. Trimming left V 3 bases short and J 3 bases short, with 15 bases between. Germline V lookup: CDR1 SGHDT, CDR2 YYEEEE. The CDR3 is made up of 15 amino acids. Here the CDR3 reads CASSYQATDYYGYTF. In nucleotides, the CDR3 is TGTGCCAGCAGCTACCAGGCGACGGATTACTATGGCTACACCTTC.

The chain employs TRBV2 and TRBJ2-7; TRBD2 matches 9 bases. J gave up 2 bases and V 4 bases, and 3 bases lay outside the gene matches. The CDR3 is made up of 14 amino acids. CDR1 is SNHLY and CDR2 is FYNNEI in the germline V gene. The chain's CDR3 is CASSVTSGPYEQYF. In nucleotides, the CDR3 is TGTGCCAGCAGTGTGACTAGCGGCCCCTACGAGCAGTACTTC.

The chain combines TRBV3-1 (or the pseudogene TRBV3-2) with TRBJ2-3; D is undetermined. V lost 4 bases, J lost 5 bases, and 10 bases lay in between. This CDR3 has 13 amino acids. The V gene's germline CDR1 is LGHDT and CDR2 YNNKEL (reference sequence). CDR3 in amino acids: CASSLNPRDTQYF. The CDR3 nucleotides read TGTGCCAGCAGCCTAAATCCCCGAGATACGCAGTATTTT.

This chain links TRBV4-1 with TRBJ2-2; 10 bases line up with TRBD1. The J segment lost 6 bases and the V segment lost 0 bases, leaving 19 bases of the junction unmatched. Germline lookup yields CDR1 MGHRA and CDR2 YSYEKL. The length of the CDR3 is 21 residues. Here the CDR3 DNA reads TGCGCCAGCAGCCAAGATTTTTTGCGGGACAGGGGAACTAGCGTGGCCGGGGAGCTGTTTTTT. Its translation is CASSQDFLRDRGTSVAGELFF.

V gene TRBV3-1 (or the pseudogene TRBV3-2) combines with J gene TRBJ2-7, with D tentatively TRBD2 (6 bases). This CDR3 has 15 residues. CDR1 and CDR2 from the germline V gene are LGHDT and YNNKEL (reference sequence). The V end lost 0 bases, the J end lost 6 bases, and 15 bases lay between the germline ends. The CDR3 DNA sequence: TGTGCCAGCAGCCAAGAGGGACTCCAGTCGGCCGAGCAGTACTTC. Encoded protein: CASSQEGLQSAEQYF.

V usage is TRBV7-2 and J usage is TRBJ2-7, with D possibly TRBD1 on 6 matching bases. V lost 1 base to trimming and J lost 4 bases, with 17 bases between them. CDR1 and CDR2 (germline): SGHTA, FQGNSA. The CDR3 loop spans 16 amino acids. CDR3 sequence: CASSLEVAGASYEQYF. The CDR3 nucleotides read TGTGCCAGCAGCTTAGAGGTGGCAGGGGCCTCTTACGAGCAGTACTTC.

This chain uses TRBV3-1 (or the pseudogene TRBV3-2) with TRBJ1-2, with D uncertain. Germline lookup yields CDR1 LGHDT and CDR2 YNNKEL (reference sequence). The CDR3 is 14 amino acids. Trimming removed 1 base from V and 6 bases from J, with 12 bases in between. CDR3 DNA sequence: TGTGCCAGCAGCCAAGGATTGAGTAGCAATGGCTACACCTTC. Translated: CASSQGLSSNGYTF.

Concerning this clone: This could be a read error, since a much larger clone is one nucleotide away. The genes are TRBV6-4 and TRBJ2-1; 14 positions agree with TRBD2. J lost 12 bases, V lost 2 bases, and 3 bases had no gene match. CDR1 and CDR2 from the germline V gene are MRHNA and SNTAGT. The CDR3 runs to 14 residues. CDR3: CASSDGTSGSGQFF. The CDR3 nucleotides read TGTGCCAGCAGTGACGGGACTAGCGGGAGTGGGCAGTTCTTC.

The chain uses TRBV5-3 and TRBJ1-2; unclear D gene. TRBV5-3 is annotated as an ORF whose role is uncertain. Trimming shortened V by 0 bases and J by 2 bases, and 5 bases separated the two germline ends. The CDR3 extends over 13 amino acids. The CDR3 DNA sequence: TGTGCCAGAAGCTTGGCGGGAAACTATGGCTACACCTTC. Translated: CARSLAGNYGYTF.

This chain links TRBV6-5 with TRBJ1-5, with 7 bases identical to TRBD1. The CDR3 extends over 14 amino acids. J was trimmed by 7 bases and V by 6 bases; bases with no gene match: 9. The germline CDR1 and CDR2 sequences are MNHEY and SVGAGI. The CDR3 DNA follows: TGTGCCAGCAGACCCGGGACAGATTTCCAGCCCCAGCATTTT. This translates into CASRPGTDFQPQHF.

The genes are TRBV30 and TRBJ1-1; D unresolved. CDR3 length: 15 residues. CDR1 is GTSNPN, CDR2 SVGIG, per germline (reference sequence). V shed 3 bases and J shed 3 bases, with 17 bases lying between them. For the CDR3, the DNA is TGTGCCTGGAGGACCTCGGGGAGGAGAGACACTGAAGCTTTCTTT. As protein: CAWRTSGRRDTEAFF.

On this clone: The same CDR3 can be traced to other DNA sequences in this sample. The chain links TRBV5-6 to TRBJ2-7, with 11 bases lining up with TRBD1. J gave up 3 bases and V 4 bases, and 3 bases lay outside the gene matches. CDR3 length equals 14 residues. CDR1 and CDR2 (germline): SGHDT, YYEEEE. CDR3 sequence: CASSPGTGGYEQYF. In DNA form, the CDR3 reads TGTGCCAGCAGCCCGGGGACAGGGGGCTACGAGCAGTACTTC.

The CDR3 DNA reads as TGTGCCAGCAGCTTATTTCAGGGGAGCGGCTACACCTTC. Encoded protein: CASSLFQGSGYTF. This sequence joins TRBV7-9 and TRBJ1-2; possible D gene TRBD1, 6 bases. The CDR3 is 13 residues long. CDR1 and CDR2 from the germline V gene are SEHNR and FQNEAQ (reference sequence). V was pared by 2 bases and J by 8 bases, with 12 bases between.

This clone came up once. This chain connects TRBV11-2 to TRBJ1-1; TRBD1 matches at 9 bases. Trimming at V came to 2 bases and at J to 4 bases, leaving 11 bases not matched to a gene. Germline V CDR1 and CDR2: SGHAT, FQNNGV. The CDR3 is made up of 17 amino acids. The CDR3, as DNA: TGTGCCAGCAGCTTATTAGGCGGCAACAGGGGGCTCACTGAAGCTTTCTTT. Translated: CASSLLGGNRGLTEAFF.

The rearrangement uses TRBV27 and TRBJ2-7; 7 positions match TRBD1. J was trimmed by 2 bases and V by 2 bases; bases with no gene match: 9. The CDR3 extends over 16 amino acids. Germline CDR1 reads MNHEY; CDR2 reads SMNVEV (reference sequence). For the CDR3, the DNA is TGTGCCAGCAGTTTAAGAGGGACAGTCCAGACCTACGAGCAGTACTTC. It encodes CASSLRGTVQTYEQYF.

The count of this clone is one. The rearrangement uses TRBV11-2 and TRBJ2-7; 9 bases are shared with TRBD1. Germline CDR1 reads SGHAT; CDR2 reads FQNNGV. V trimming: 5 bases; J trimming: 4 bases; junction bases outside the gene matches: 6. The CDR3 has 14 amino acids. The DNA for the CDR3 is TGTGCCAGCAGCCCGTGGGACAGGGAGTACGAGCAGTACTTC. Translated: CASSPWDREYEQYF.

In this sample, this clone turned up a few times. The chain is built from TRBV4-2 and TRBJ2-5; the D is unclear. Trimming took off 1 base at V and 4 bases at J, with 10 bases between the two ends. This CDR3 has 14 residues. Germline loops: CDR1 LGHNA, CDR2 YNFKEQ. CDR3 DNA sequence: TGTGCCAGCAGCCAAGGCGTCGGTGGAGAGACCCAGTACTTC. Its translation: CASSQGVGGETQYF.